These T cell receptor beta chains were read from a single sample in a study of blood T cell repertoires in COVID-19. Profiled with immunoSEQ multiplex PCR; TCRdb holds only in-frame clones, not every one. The repertoire includes about 300,000 clones, 70% to 90% of them detected once, and approximately 5% sits in the top ten. Material: PBMCs or T cells enriched from blood (not recorded which). The receptors stem from a woman aged 25 to 39 who had recovered from COVID-19. The CDR3 runs from the conserved cysteine through the conserved F or W. The D gene is left open where the match is weak. The size of a clone is reported for some rows only, either as once, few or many, or as a class for expanded clones.

>once|TRBD2|TRBJ2-5|TRBV6-2/TRBV6-3
CASSSRGAGVQTQYF
TGTGCCAGCAGTTCGCGGGGGGCCGGCGTTCAGACCCAGTACTTC
>-|-|TRBJ1-5|TRBV7-2
CASSPRRDQPQHF
TGTGCCAGCAGCCCACGGCGGGATCAGCCCCAGCATTTT
>-|TRBD1|TRBJ1-1|TRBV15
CATSRDTGGSTEAFF
TGTGCCACCAGCAGAGACACAGGGGGGAGCACTGAAGCTTTCTTT
>-|-|TRBJ1-1|TRBV19
CASSGVRGTEAFF
TGTGCCAGTTCAGGGGTACGCGGGACTGAAGCTTTCTTT
>-|-|TRBJ1-2|TRBV6-1
CASSDGQLGLGYTF
TGTGCCAGCAGTGATGGACAGTTGGGTTTGGGCTACACCTTC
>-|TRBD1|TRBJ2-5|TRBV3-1/TRBV3-2
CASSPGQGYQETQYF
TGTGCCAGCAGCCCGGGACAGGGGTACCAAGAGACCCAGTACTTC
>-|-|TRBJ2-7|TRBV11-3
CASSLETGESYEQYF
TGTGCCAGCAGCTTAGAGACAGGAGAATCCTACGAGCAGTACTTC
>-|TRBD2|TRBJ2-1|TRBV27
CASSLWLAGGEQFF
TGTGCCAGCAGTTTATGGCTAGCGGGGGGTGAGCAGTTCTTC
>-|-|TRBJ2-3|TRBV3-1/TRBV3-2
CASSQEVGGRRDTQYF
TGTGCCAGCAGCCAAGAGGTCGGGGGGCGTCGGGATACGCAGTATTTT
>-|TRBD1|TRBJ1-2|TRBV6-5
CASRAEGTGYYGYTF
TGTGCCAGCCGGGCGGAGGGGACAGGGTATTATGGCTACACCTTC